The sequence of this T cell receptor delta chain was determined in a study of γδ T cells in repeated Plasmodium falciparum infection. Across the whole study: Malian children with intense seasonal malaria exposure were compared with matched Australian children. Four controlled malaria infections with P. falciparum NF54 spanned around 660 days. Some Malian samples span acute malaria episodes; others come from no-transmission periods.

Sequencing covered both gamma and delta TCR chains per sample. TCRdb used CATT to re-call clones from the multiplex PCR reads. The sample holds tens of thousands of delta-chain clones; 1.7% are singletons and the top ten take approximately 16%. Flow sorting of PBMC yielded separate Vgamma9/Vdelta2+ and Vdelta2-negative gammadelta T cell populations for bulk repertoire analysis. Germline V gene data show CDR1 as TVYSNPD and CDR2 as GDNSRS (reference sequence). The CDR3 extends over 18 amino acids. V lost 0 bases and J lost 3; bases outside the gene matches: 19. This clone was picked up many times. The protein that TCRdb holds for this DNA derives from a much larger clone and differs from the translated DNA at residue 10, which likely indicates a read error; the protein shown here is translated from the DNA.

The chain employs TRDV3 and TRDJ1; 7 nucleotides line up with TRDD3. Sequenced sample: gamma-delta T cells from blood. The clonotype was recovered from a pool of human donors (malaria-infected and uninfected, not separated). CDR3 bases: TGTGCCTTTAGAGGGTTTCTTGGGGGACACGCGCGGCCCGATAAACTCATCTTT. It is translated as CAFRGFLGGHARPDKLIF.